Reported below is one T cell receptor (beta chain). The antigen remains undetermined. At one boundary the junction diverges from the germline segment, which might be a read error. The CDR3 sequence is 12 residues long. The germline CDR1 and CDR2 sequences are MDHEN and SYDVKM. Taking roughly 18-32 mg of unsorted bulk tissue, the authors co-extracted RNA and DNA. Samples were taken from five separate regions of every tumor. Without exception, tumor samples held over 85% viable tumor cells. The sample is drawn from a study of tumor-infiltrating lymphocytes in primary liver carcinoma. About the study: Staged T1-T3 N0M0, the tumors had sizes that ranged from roughly 4.2 to 10 cm across.

Findings of the study overall: Lesser overlap characterized tumor-adjacent and tumor-blood pairs relative to tumor region pairs.

The investigators made TCR beta cDNA from about 0.45 ug total RNA, using a constant-region primer. Three nested multiplex PCR rounds of slightly modified ARM-PCR generated TCR beta libraries. Primers for the first two PCR rounds were TRBV1-TRBV30 forward primers and a C-beta reverse primer (roughly 10 cycles per round). TCRdb reprocessed the multiplex PCR reads via MiXCR and lists one record per CDR3 protein. The profile shows 120,000 or so distinct CDR3 sequences, less than 80% of them singletons. The chain combines TRBV28 with TRBJ2-3; D uncertain. This receptor was obtained from an older woman with primary liver carcinoma and hepatitis B virus infection. Sample: liver tumor tissue from sampling region 1. Subset denoted: tumor region T1, superior pole. CDR3 bases: TGTGCCGGCAGTACGATAACAGATATGCAGTATTTT. Protein product: CAGSTITDMQYF.